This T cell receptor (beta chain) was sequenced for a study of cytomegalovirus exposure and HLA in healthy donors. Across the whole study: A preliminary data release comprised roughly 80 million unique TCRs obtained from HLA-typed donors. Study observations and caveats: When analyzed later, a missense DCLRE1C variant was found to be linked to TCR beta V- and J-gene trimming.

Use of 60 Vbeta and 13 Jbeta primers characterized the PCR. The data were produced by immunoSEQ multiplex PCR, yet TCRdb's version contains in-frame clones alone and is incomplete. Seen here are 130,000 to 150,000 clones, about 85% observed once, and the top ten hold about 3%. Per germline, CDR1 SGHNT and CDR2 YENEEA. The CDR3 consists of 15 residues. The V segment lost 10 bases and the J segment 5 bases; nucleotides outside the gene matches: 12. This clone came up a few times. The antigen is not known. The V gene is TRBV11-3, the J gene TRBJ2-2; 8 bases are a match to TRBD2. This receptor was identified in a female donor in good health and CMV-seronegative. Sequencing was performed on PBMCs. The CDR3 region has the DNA TGTGCCACCTCCCTGGGCGGGAGGATTACCGGGGAGCTGTTTTTT. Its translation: CATSLGGRITGELFF. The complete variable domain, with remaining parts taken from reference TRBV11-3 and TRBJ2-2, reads EAGVVQSPRYKIIEKKQPVAFWCNPISGHNTLYWYLQNLGQGPELLIRYENEEAVDDSQLPKDRFSAERLKGVDSTLKIQPAELGDSAVYLCATSLGGRITGELFFGEGSRLTVL.